Shown below are 22 T cell receptor beta chains from a single sample sequenced in a study of cytomegalovirus exposure and HLA in healthy donors (dated by TCRdb to 2017 to 2019). The library was generated by the immunoSEQ multiplex PCR assay. For the multiplex PCR, a mixture combining 60 forward primers for TCR Vbeta segments and 13 reverse primers for TCR Jbeta segments was used. In its TCRdb copy, this immuneACCESS table keeps in-frame sequences only and misses some clones. Where compared with another copy, unresolved V genes explain less than half of these, and the others have no known cause. The sample table on file contains about 72,000 clones. The top ten constitute about 4.5% of the sample. Input material: PBMCs. These receptors came from a woman in her thirties or forties in good health and CMV-seropositive.

This rearrangement joins TRBV18 to TRBJ1-1; TRBD1 is a possible D gene (6 bases). The CDR3 consists of 11 residues. Germline loops: CDR1 KGHSH, CDR2 LQKENI. Trimming removed 8 bases from V and 8 bases from J, with 12 bases in between. CDR3 amino acids: CASTAQGEAFF. As DNA, the CDR3 is TGTGCCAGCACAGCCCAGGGGGAAGCTTTCTTT.

This chain links TRBV9 with TRBJ1-1, with 8 bases matching TRBD1. The CDR3 is 17 residues long. The junction had 8 bases not matched to a gene; V was cut back by 0 bases and J by 1 base. Germline CDR1 is SGDLS and CDR2 is YYNGEE. CDR3 loop: CASSVVTDRGWNTEAFF. CDR3 sequence (DNA): TGTGCCAGCAGCGTAGTTACTGACAGGGGTTGGAACACTGAAGCTTTCTTT.

This rearrangement joins TRBV27 to TRBJ2-3; TRBD1 matches 8 bases. CDR1 MNHEY and CDR2 SMNVEV come from the germline V gene (reference sequence). This CDR3 comprises 15 residues. Losses at the gene ends were 9 bases for V and 0 bases for J; bases not matched to a gene: 8. The CDR3 DNA reads as TGTGCCAGTCGGACAGGGATTATTAGCACAGATACGCAGTATTTT. Amino acid sequence: CASRTGIISTDTQYF.

The chain uses TRBV11-2 and TRBJ2-3; 8 nucleotides line up with TRBD2. V shed 1 base, J shed 4 bases, and the junction held 4 bases outside the gene matches. CDR3 length: 15 residues. Germline V lookup: CDR1 SGHAT, CDR2 FQNNGV. CDR3 loop: CASSLGGLDSDTQYF. The CDR3 DNA is TGTGCCAGCAGCTTAGGGGGACTAGATTCAGATACGCAGTATTTT.

The chain carries TRBV7-9 and TRBJ2-2; D perhaps matches TRBD1 (5 bases). The germline V and J ends were trimmed by 6 bases and 0 bases, with 11 bases remaining between them. Germline V lookup: CDR1 SEHNR, CDR2 FQNEAQ (reference sequence). This CDR3 has 15 amino acids. The CDR3 nucleotides are TGTGCCAGCAGTCCGACAGTCTCGAACACCGGGGAGCTGTTTTTT. Protein: CASSPTVSNTGELFF.

This chain connects TRBV19 to TRBJ1-1; D is unresolved. Trimming shortened V by 2 bases and J by 0 bases, and 7 bases separated the two germline ends. The CDR3 length is 14 residues. Germline V gene data show CDR1 as LNHDA and CDR2 as SQIVND (reference sequence). The CDR3 here is CASSIKGVNTEAFF. In DNA form, the CDR3 reads TGTGCCAGTAGTATAAAGGGAGTGAACACTGAAGCTTTCTTT.

The J gene is TRBJ2-2, the V gene TRBV27, with a possible D match to TRBD2 (6 bases). The CDR3 extends over 18 amino acids. Germline V gives CDR1 MNHEY, CDR2 SMNVEV (reference sequence). The ends were cut back, 2 bases at V and 1 base at J, with 17 bases in the middle. CDR3 amino acids: CASSLGPVWRENTGELFF. The CDR3 bases are TGTGCCAGCAGTTTAGGGCCCGTATGGAGGGAGAACACCGGGGAGCTGTTTTTT.

V and J are TRBV6-6 and TRBJ2-3; 7 bases line up with TRBD1. J lost 1 base, V lost 2 bases, and 3 bases had no gene match. Germline V gene sequence: CDR1 MNHNY, CDR2 SVGAGI (reference sequence). The CDR3 has 15 residues. CDR3 in DNA: TGTGCCAGCAGTTACGAGAGGGGGCGCACAGATACGCAGTATTTT. Translating gives CASSYERGRTDTQYF.

The chain carries TRBV29-1 and TRBJ2-3; tentative D call: TRBD2 (5 bases). Germline V gene data show CDR1 as SQVTM and CDR2 as ANQGSEA. The V and J ends lost 4 bases and 1 base respectively, with 18 bases between them. The CDR3 has 16 amino acids. The CDR3 DNA reads as TGCAGCGTTGGAGGGCACGCGGCGTTTGGCACAGATACGCAGTATTTT. Protein product: CSVGGHAAFGTDTQYF.

The chain carries TRBV2 and TRBJ2-1, with 8 bases lining up with TRBD2. This CDR3 is 10 amino acids long. Germline trimming cut 8 bases from V and 16 bases from J; bases unmatched to any gene: 7. In germline, CDR1 is SNHLY, CDR2 FYNNEI. In nucleotides, the CDR3 is TGTGCCAGCGCCGGGACTAGTTCCTTCTTC. The encoded protein is CASAGTSSFF.

This chain joins TRBV19 and TRBJ1-2; 7 bases line up with TRBD1. The germline gives CDR1 LNHDA, CDR2 SQIVND (reference sequence). Trimming removed 5 bases from V and 4 bases from J; junction bases left unmatched: 10. There are 15 residues in the CDR3. CDR3 bases: TGTGCCAGTAGTTCCCCCGCGGACAGGCCCTATGGCTACACCTTC. Encoded protein: CASSSPADRPYGYTF.

J is TRBJ2-3 and V is TRBV5-4; perhaps TRBD2 as D (5 bases). CDR3 length: 15 residues. The V gene's germline CDR1 is SGHNT and CDR2 YYREEE (reference sequence). V lost 7 bases to trimming and J lost 0 bases, with 15 bases between them. CDR3 nucleotide sequence: TGTGCCAGCGGTGACATAGCGTACAGCACAGATACGCAGTATTTT. Encoded protein: CASGDIAYSTDTQYF.

The rearrangement uses TRBV9 and TRBJ1-3, with D possibly matching TRBD1 (5 bases). Trimming pared 2 bases from V and 0 bases from J, leaving 6 bases between. Germline CDR1 SGDLS, CDR2 YYNGEE. There are 14 residues in the CDR3. The CDR3 DNA reads as TGTGCCAGCAGCGTGGACACCTCTGGAAACACCATATATTTT. This codes for CASSVDTSGNTIYF.

This chain links TRBV18 with TRBJ2-5; D is undetermined. The J call is doubtful: the DNA matches TRBJ2-7 better. The CDR3 has 12 residues. The germline V gene encodes CDR1 KGHSH and CDR2 LQKENI. CDR3 residues: CASSLILGEQYF. The CDR3 bases are TGTGCCAGCTCGCTAATCCTGGGCGAGCAGTACTTC.

As concerns this clone: Distinct nucleotide sequences in the sample also encode this CDR3. The rearrangement links TRBV28 to TRBJ1-1, with 9 bases matching TRBD1. Losses at the gene ends were 5 bases for V and 2 bases for J; bases not matched to a gene: 9. In germline, CDR1 is MDHEN, CDR2 SYDVKM. There are 16 residues in the CDR3. Here the CDR3 DNA reads TGTGCCAGCAGTCTACAGGGGGCGAGAGGTAACACTGAAGCTTTCTTT. Amino acid sequence: CASSLQGARGNTEAFF.

The chain links TRBV27 to TRBJ1-2, with 10 positions matching TRBD1. With V trimmed by 6 bases and J by 3 bases, 4 bases remained unmatched. Germline CDR1 is MNHEY and CDR2 is SMNVEV (reference sequence). The CDR3 has 14 amino acids. CDR3 bases: TGTGCCAGCAGCCGACAGGGGGCCCACTATGGCTACACCTTC. Translated: CASSRQGAHYGYTF.

This chain uses TRBV19 with TRBJ2-5; 7 bases are shared with TRBD1. This CDR3 is 14 amino acids long. From germline, CDR1 is LNHDA and CDR2 SQIVND (reference sequence). V gave up 4 bases and J gave up 3 bases; unmatched junction bases: 5. Written as DNA, the CDR3 is TGTGCCAGTAGTAAAGAGGGGGCTAAAGAGACCCAGTACTTC. Amino acid sequence: CASSKEGAKETQYF.

This chain connects TRBV30 to TRBJ1-3; perhaps TRBD1 as D (6 bases). Deletions cut 4 bases from V and 2 bases from J, with 21 bases between. The germline CDR1 and CDR2 sequences are GTSNPN and SVGIG (reference sequence). This CDR3 is 17 amino acids long. In nucleotides, the CDR3 is TGTGCCTGGACCCTGGGGGGGGGCGTCTTGGCTGGAAACACCATATATTTT. This translates into CAWTLGGGVLAGNTIYF. The full variable domain, in which reference TRBV30 and TRBJ1-3 provide the parts outside the CDR3, is SQTIHQWPATLVQPVGSPLSLECTVEGTSNPNLYWYRQAAGRGLQLLFYSVGIGQISSEVPQNLSASRPQDRQFILSSKKLLLSDSGFYLCAWTLGGGVLAGNTIYFGEGSWLTVV.

This chain uses TRBV6-4 with TRBJ2-3; 13 positions match TRBD2. The CDR3 is 16 amino acids. Unmatched junction bases numbered 1, after V lost 0 bases and J lost 4 bases. Germline V CDR1 and CDR2: MRHNA, SNTAGT. As DNA, the CDR3 is TGTGCCAGCAGTGACTCACTAGCGGGAGGGCCAGATACGCAGTATTTT. Translated, it gives CASSDSLAGGPDTQYF.

The chain has TRBV6-1 and TRBJ2-7; 11 bases are shared with TRBD1. CDR1 MNHNS and CDR2 SASEGT come from the germline V gene. The CDR3 is made up of 17 amino acids. V shed 1 base, J shed 2 bases, and the junction held 7 bases outside the gene matches. The CDR3: CASSEEGRDRGTYEQYF. CDR3 in DNA: TGTGCCAGCAGTGAAGAGGGCCGGGACAGGGGGACCTACGAGCAGTACTTC.

This chain joins TRBV28 and TRBJ2-5; D gene unclear. Germline CDR1 and CDR2: MDHEN and SYDVKM. With 3 bases removed from V and 5 bases from J, the gap between germline ends came to 7 bases. This CDR3 contains 12 residues. The CDR3 protein is CASSLSRETQYF. The CDR3 region has the DNA TGTGCCAGCAGTTTGTCTAGGGAGACCCAGTACTTC.

The V gene is TRBV18, the J gene TRBJ2-7; 7 bases are a match to TRBD1. The V and J ends lost 6 bases and 3 bases, in that order; junction bases with no gene match: 5. The CDR3 is made up of 13 amino acids. Germline V CDR1 and CDR2: KGHSH, LQKENI. CDR3 in amino acids: CASSLGTDYEQYF. In DNA form, the CDR3 reads TGTGCCAGCTCTCTCGGGACAGACTACGAGCAGTACTTC.